These 30 T cell receptor beta chains share one sample of origin, sequenced in a study of blood T cell repertoires in COVID-19. The repertoire was sequenced with immunoSEQ multiplex PCR; TCRdb's copy has only in-frame clones and lacks some. The repertoire holds about 140,000 clones, with 80% to 90% as singletons. Sequences were obtained from peripheral blood. The origin of the receptors is a woman aged 55-69 years with active COVID-19.

The rearrangement uses TRBV27 and TRBJ2-4; 8 positions match TRBD1. The CDR3 runs to 15 residues. Germline-derived CDR1 and CDR2 are MNHEY and SMNVEV (reference sequence). V shed 4 bases and J 6 bases; nucleotides not matched to a gene: 8. The CDR3, as DNA: TGTGCCAGCAGTTCCTGGACAGGGATCGGAAACATTCAGTACTTC. Translating gives CASSSWTGIGNIQYF.

The chain employs TRBV28 and TRBJ1-2; D possibly corresponds to TRBD1 (5 bases). CDR3 length: 11 amino acids. V was clipped by 8 bases and J by 6 bases, with 10 bases between them. Per germline, CDR1 MDHEN and CDR2 SYDVKM. The CDR3 DNA sequence: TGTGCCAGCGCAGGGAATGATGGCTACACCTTC. This gives the protein CASAGNDGYTF.

The V call is TRBV7-3, the J call TRBJ2-1; 11 bases are a match to TRBD2. Germline CDR1 reads SGHTA; CDR2 reads FQGTGA. The junction had 7 bases not matched to a gene; V was cut back by 1 base and J by 5 bases. This CDR3 has 17 residues. CDR3 bases: TGTGCCAGCAGCTTAAGAGGCGGGACTAGCGGAAACAATGAGCAGTTCTTC. Its translation is CASSLRGGTSGNNEQFF.

V usage is TRBV7-2 and J usage is TRBJ2-7, with TRBD2 matching over 14 bases. CDR3 length: 17 residues. CDR1 is SGHTA and CDR2 is FQGNSA in the germline V gene. J was trimmed by 6 bases and V by 2 bases; bases with no gene match: 9. CDR3 amino acids: CASSLSSGTSGSPEQYF. The CDR3 DNA follows: TGTGCCAGCAGCTTATCTTCCGGGACTAGCGGGAGTCCCGAGCAGTACTTC.

This chain joins TRBV13 and TRBJ2-7; TRBD2 matches at 11 bases. CDR1 PRHDT and CDR2 FYEKMQ come from the germline V gene (reference sequence). V lost 5 bases to trimming and J lost 3 bases; unmatched junction nucleotides: 3. This CDR3 is 14 amino acids long. The CDR3 protein is CASSHLAGGYEQYF. The CDR3, as DNA: TGTGCCAGCAGCCATCTAGCGGGGGGCTACGAGCAGTACTTC. Combining the CDR3 with reference TRBV13 and TRBJ2-7 gives the whole variable domain AAGVIQSPRHLIKEKRETATLKCYPIPRHDTVYWYQQGPGQDPQFLISFYEKMQSDKGSIPDRFSAQQFSDYHSELNMSSLELGDSALYFCASSHLAGGYEQYFGPGTRLTVT.

The chain uses TRBV28 and TRBJ2-6; perhaps TRBD2 as D (6 bases). Germline V lookup: CDR1 MDHEN, CDR2 SYDVKM. Trimming removed 6 bases from V and 0 bases from J, with 18 bases in between. The CDR3 runs to 18 residues. The CDR3 loop reads CASSPVGGPPSGANVLTF. DNA for the CDR3: TGTGCCAGCAGCCCCGTGGGAGGACCGCCCTCTGGGGCCAACGTCCTGACTTTC. Looking up the rest from reference TRBV28 and TRBJ2-6 gives the full variable domain: DVKVTQSSRYLVKRTGEKVFLECVQDMDHENMFWYRQDPGLGLRLIYFSYDVKMKEKGDIPEGYSVSREKKERFSLILESASTNQTSMYLCASSPVGGPPSGANVLTFGAGSRLTVL.

The rearrangement joins TRBV7-2 to TRBJ2-1, with D perhaps TRBD1 (5 bases). The CDR3 contains 13 residues. CDR1 SGHTA and CDR2 FQGNSA come from the germline V gene. Trimming cost V 0 bases and J 8 bases, with 8 bases left between them. CDR3 DNA sequence: TGTGCCAGCAGCTTAGCTACAGGAGATGAGCAGTTCTTC. Residues: CASSLATGDEQFF.

The chain is built from TRBV28 and TRBJ1-1; 7 bases fit TRBD1. The CDR3 consists of 18 residues. The ends lost 9 bases at V and 1 base at J; junction bases unmatched: 20. CDR1 MDHEN and CDR2 SYDVKM come from the germline V gene. The CDR3 loop reads CASTRARRGPYENTEAFF. CDR3 DNA: TGTGCCAGTACCCGCGCCCGGAGGGGGCCCTATGAGAACACTGAAGCTTTCTTT.

The gene calls are TRBV9 and TRBJ2-3; no reliable D call. The germline gives CDR1 SGDLS, CDR2 YYNGEE. The length of the CDR3 is 13 residues. V was trimmed by 0 bases and J by 4 bases, leaving 6 bases between them. The CDR3 nucleotides are TGTGCCAGCAGCGTAGCTCGGGCAGATACGCAGTATTTT. Translated: CASSVARADTQYF.

The gene calls are TRBV28 and TRBJ1-1; D is possibly TRBD1 (5 bases). From germline, CDR1 is MDHEN and CDR2 SYDVKM. Trimming pared 6 bases from V and 0 bases from J, leaving 17 bases between. The CDR3 runs 16 residues. The CDR3 DNA is TGTGCCAGCAGCACCCCCGGGCGGGGCCTGAACACTGAAGCTTTCTTT. Translation gives CASSTPGRGLNTEAFF.

Here the CDR3 reads CASSLEGLTAAFF. In DNA, the CDR3 is TGTGCCAGCAGTTTAGAGGGTCTTACGGCGGCTTTCTTT. The V call is TRBV27, the J call TRBJ1-1, with D uncertain. The CDR3 contains 13 residues. V was shortened by 2 bases and J by 11 bases, with 15 bases between the two germline ends. Germline V gene data show CDR1 as MNHEY and CDR2 as SMNVEV (reference sequence).

The chain is built from TRBV6-2 or TRBV6-3 and TRBJ2-1, with TRBD2 matching over 9 bases. CDR3 length: 15 residues. V gave up 2 bases and J gave up 8 bases; unmatched junction bases: 7. The germline CDR1 and CDR2 sequences are MNHEY and SVGEGT. In nucleotides, the CDR3 is TGTGCCAGCAGTTACAACGGCGGGAGGGCCGATGAGCAGTTCTTC. This encodes CASSYNGGRADEQFF.

The V call is TRBV29-1, the J call TRBJ1-4, with 7 bases lining up with TRBD1. Per the germline V gene, CDR1 is SQVTM and CDR2 is ANQGSEA. Trimming cost V 7 bases and J 7 bases; bases outside gene matches: 12. The CDR3 totals 14 residues. Written as DNA, the CDR3 is TGCAGCGGCAGGAAGGGGGCGTTAGGTGAAAAACTGTTTTTT. Protein product: CSGRKGALGEKLFF. The variable domain in full, completed from reference TRBV29-1 and TRBJ1-4, reads SAVISQKPSRDICQRGTSLTIQCQVDSQVTMMFWYRQQPGQSLTLIATANQGSEATYESGFVIDKFPISRPNLTFSTLTVSNMSPEDSSIYLCSGRKGALGEKLFFGSGTQLSVL.

This chain links TRBV25-1 with TRBJ1-6; 9 nucleotides agree with TRBD1. Trimming cost V 4 bases and J 7 bases; bases outside gene matches: 5. CDR1 and CDR2 from the germline V gene are MGHDK and SYGVNS. The CDR3 has 15 amino acids. The CDR3 loop is CASSATGTGNSPLHF. DNA for the CDR3: TGTGCCAGCAGTGCCACCGGGACAGGGAATTCACCCCTCCACTTT.

The rearrangement uses TRBV9 and TRBJ1-1; a weak D match, TRBD1 (5 bases). Trimming removed 3 bases at V and 10 bases at J, with 19 bases between. The CDR3 covers 14 residues. Per germline, CDR1 SGDLS and CDR2 YYNGEE. The CDR3 spells CASSATTLGRGAFF. Here the CDR3 DNA reads TGTGCCAGCAGCGCGACAACCCTAGGAAGGGGAGCTTTCTTT. Complete variable domain (other parts from reference TRBV9 and TRBJ1-1): DSGVTQTPKHLITATGQRVTLRCSPRSGDLSVYWYQQSLDQGLQFLIQYYNGEERAKGNILERFSAQQFPDLHSELNLSSLELGDSALYFCASSATTLGRGAFFGQGTRLTVV.

This chain links TRBV14 with TRBJ2-5, with no clear D. The CDR3 covers 13 residues. Trimming left V 1 base short and J 5 bases short, with 8 bases between. Per germline, CDR1 SGHDN and CDR2 FVKESK. The CDR3 DNA sequence: TGTGCCAGCAGCCAAGGGCCCAAGGAGACCCAGTACTTC. Its translation: CASSQGPKETQYF.

This chain links TRBV2 with TRBJ1-2; 8 bases agree with TRBD1. Per germline, CDR1 SNHLY and CDR2 FYNNEI. V lost 5 bases to trimming and J lost 14 bases; unmatched junction nucleotides: 10. CDR3 length: 12 amino acids. The CDR3 sequence is CASSQTSDRVTF. The CDR3 DNA sequence: TGTGCCAGCAGTCAGACATCGGACAGGGTAACCTTC.

This chain uses TRBV4-1 with TRBJ1-1; 10 nucleotides match TRBD1. V was pared by 5 bases and J by 4 bases, with 4 bases of the junction left unmatched. This CDR3 spans 14 amino acids. Germline-derived CDR1 and CDR2 are MGHRA and YSYEKL. This chain's CDR3 is CASSIRDRGTEAFF. In DNA, the CDR3 is TGCGCCAGCAGCATTCGGGACAGGGGCACTGAAGCTTTCTTT.

The chain employs TRBV7-9 and TRBJ2-3; 8 bases align to TRBD2. The J segment lost 5 bases and the V segment lost 6 bases, leaving 16 bases of the junction unmatched. The CDR3 runs to 17 residues. The germline gives CDR1 SEHNR, CDR2 FQNEAQ (reference sequence). The CDR3 region has the DNA TGTGCCAGCAGTACGGGGGGGCAGGTACGGCTCTTAGATACGCAGTATTTT. This codes for CASSTGGQVRLLDTQYF.

This chain links TRBV4-1 with TRBJ2-2; possibly TRBD2 for D (5 bases). The germline gives CDR1 MGHRA, CDR2 YSYEKL. V was trimmed by 0 bases and J by 1 base, leaving 12 bases between them. The CDR3 covers 17 residues. CDR3 DNA: TGCGCCAGCAGCCAAGAGTTCCGGGATGGGAACACCGGGGAGCTGTTTTTT. It translates to CASSQEFRDGNTGELFF.

Only one count was recorded for this clone. CDR3 bases: TGTGCCAGTAGTAACGGCGACAGGGGGTGGTACGAGCAGTACTTC. It is translated as CASSNGDRGWYEQYF. V and J are TRBV19 and TRBJ2-7; TRBD1 matches at 9 bases. V lost 4 bases to trimming and J lost 4 bases; unmatched junction nucleotides: 8. Germline CDR1 reads LNHDA; CDR2 reads SQIVND (reference sequence). The CDR3 consists of 15 residues. Complete variable domain (other parts from reference TRBV19 and TRBJ2-7): DGGITQSPKYLFRKEGQNVTLSCEQNLNHDAMYWYRQDPGQGLRLIYYSQIVNDFQKGDIAEGYSVSREKKESFPLTVTSAQKNPTAFYLCASSNGDRGWYEQYFGPGTRLTVT.

V gene TRBV28 combines with J gene TRBJ2-3; TRBD2 matches 11 bases. The length of the CDR3 is 19 residues. Germline CDR1 reads MDHEN; CDR2 reads SYDVKM. The trim removed 3 bases at V and 4 bases at J, leaving 15 bases unmatched. CDR3 sequence: CASSFFLGLAGSASDTQYF. The CDR3, as DNA: TGTGCCAGCAGTTTTTTCCTCGGACTAGCGGGCTCGGCATCAGATACGCAGTATTTT.

This chain connects TRBV4-2 to TRBJ1-2, with 11 positions matching TRBD1. Germline V CDR1 and CDR2: LGHNA, YNFKEQ. This CDR3 has 17 residues. With V trimmed by 7 bases and J by 2 bases, 12 bases remained unmatched. This CDR3 reads CASTEGGGDRGNYGYTF. The CDR3 region has the DNA TGTGCCAGCACGGAAGGTGGAGGGGACAGGGGGAACTATGGCTACACCTTC.

The table lists this clone with a few counts. The chain couples TRBV27 to TRBJ1-6, with D perhaps TRBD1 (5 bases). The CDR3 is 14 residues long. V was cut by 4 bases and J by 9 bases, with 13 bases left in between. CDR1 is MNHEY, CDR2 SMNVEV, per germline (reference sequence). The CDR3 DNA reads as TGTGCCAGCAGTTCCCCTGGGGCTTTTTCACCCCTCCACTTT. Its protein is CASSSPGAFSPLHF.

In its sample, this clone was seen once. The gene calls are TRBV12-2 and TRBJ2-5; TRBD2 is the table's D call, not checked against the DNA. TRBV12-2 is an annotated pseudogene. The CDR3 is 16 amino acids. This chain's CDR3 is CASRFQRAGDKETQYF. CDR3 in DNA: TGTGCAAGTCGCTTCCAGAGGGCGGGAGATAAAGAGACCCAGTACTTC.

The chain uses TRBV25-1 and TRBJ1-1; D is uncertain. The germline V and J ends were trimmed by 4 bases and 5 bases, with 11 bases remaining between them. The CDR3 covers 13 residues. Per the germline V gene, CDR1 is MGHDK and CDR2 is SYGVNS. The CDR3 nucleotides are TGTGCCAGCAGTGCTTGGGAGGAAACTGAAGCTTTCTTT. Translating it yields CASSAWEETEAFF.

V gene TRBV3-1 (or the pseudogene TRBV3-2) combines with J gene TRBJ2-4; D is perhaps TRBD2 (6 bases). The germline CDR1 and CDR2 sequences are LGHDT and YNNKEL (reference sequence). Trimming pared 0 bases from V and 1 base from J, leaving 10 bases between. This CDR3 is 16 amino acids long. The CDR3, as DNA: TGTGCCAGCAGCCAAGAAACTAGCTGGGCCAAAAACATTCAGTACTTC. Encoded protein: CASSQETSWAKNIQYF.

The chain combines TRBV6-6 with TRBJ1-5; D remains ambiguous. V was cut by 2 bases and J by 0 bases, with 8 bases left in between. The CDR3 sequence is 15 residues long. Germline V CDR1 and CDR2: MNHNY, SVGAGI (reference sequence). CDR3 region: CASSYRQDSNQPQHF. The CDR3 region has the DNA TGTGCCAGCAGTTACCGCCAGGATAGCAATCAGCCCCAGCATTTT.

This clone was detected once. The rearrangement joins TRBV6-6 to TRBJ2-7; 13 bases fit TRBD2. The CDR3 sequence is 16 residues long. After removal of 2 bases from V and 2 bases from J, the junction contained 3 bases not matched to a gene. Germline assignment: CDR1 MNHNY and CDR2 SVGAGI (reference sequence). CDR3 nucleotide sequence: TGTGCCAGCAGTTACGGGACTAGCGGGACCGCCTACGAGCAGTACTTC. This codes for CASSYGTSGTAYEQYF.

V is TRBV7-8 and J is TRBJ1-2; D is possibly TRBD1 (6 bases). The V gene's germline CDR1 is SGHVS and CDR2 FQNEAQ. The CDR3 runs to 12 residues. V gave up 5 bases and J gave up 14 bases, with 18 bases separating them. In nucleotides, the CDR3 is TGTGCCAGCAGCCGCCTGACCGGGAGGGGGACCTTC. The encoded protein is CASSRLTGRGTF.